This T cell receptor beta chain was sequenced for a study of regulatory T cells in long-lasting Graves disease. Study observations and caveats: Persistent disease samples used TRBV28, TRBJ1-2 and TRBJ2-5 preferentially. More public clonotypes were shared by persistent patients (about 2,700) than by new patients (about 970).

The sample's time point: persistent/refractory GD, antithyroid drugs over 5 years with positive TRAb. Extracted RNA from PBMCs served as the source of the TCR library. This CDR3 has 16 amino acids. Germline CDR1 SGHDT, CDR2 YYEEEE. V was clipped by 4 bases and J by 3 bases; unmatched bases: 13. Sequencing libraries for TCR beta were prepared with iRepertoire HTBI primers and Arm-PCR of CDR3 regions. TCRdb re-called the multiplex PCR reads with MiXCR, one entry per CDR3 protein. Among fewer than 600,000 distinct CDR3 sequences listed, about 22% were seen once. A few counts support this clonotype. Antigen specificity is unknown.

This specimen consisted of peripheral blood mononuclear cells (PBMCs), obtained when the disease was refractory, from a patient treated with antithyroid drugs. The receptor's source is a female donor with Graves disease. The chain couples TRBV5-6 to TRBJ2-7; TRBD2 matches at 7 bases. For the CDR3, the DNA is TGTGCCAGCAGCCGCCCCTCTTCAGCGGGGAGCTACGAGCAGTACTTC. It codes for CASSRPSSAGSYEQYF.